The 3 T cell receptor beta chains reported below all come from one sample, sequenced in a study of CD8 T cells in ankylosing spondylitis. Their antigens remain unidentified. Study-wide results and caveats: Among TCR beta sequences, a motif of several highly homologous variants appeared characteristic of ankylosing spondylitis blood.

TCRdb itself ran the 5' RACE reads through MiXCR, one entry per CDR3 protein. The sample lists 330,000 or so distinct CDR3 sequences, approximately 8.2% occurring once. The sample taken for sequencing was blood, either unsorted or a sorted T cell fraction (not recorded which). These receptors originate from a male donor with ankylosing spondylitis.

Many counts were recorded for this clonotype. This chain connects TRBV6-2 or TRBV6-3 to TRBJ1-1; D is undetermined. The CDR3 is made up of 13 amino acids. The germline gives CDR1 MNHEY, CDR2 SVGEGT. V lost 6 bases to trimming and J lost 0 bases, with 8 bases between them. The CDR3: CASRPTVNTEAFF. CDR3 sequence (DNA): TGTGCCAGCAGGCCGACGGTGAACACTGAAGCTTTCTTT.

The chain employs TRBV27 and TRBJ1-1; D uncertain. V lost 2 bases, J lost 4 bases, and 11 bases lay in between. Germline CDR1 MNHEY, CDR2 SMNVEV (reference sequence). The CDR3 extends over 14 amino acids. CDR3: CASSLASWRTEAFF. In DNA form, the CDR3 reads TGTGCCAGCAGTTTAGCCAGTTGGCGCACTGAAGCTTTCTTT.

The chain is built from TRBV12-3 or TRBV12-4 and TRBJ1-5; D is ambiguous. This CDR3 contains 15 residues. V was cut by 7 bases and J by 5 bases, with 18 bases left in between. The CDR3: CASNSLVGSDQPQHF. The DNA of the CDR3 is TGTGCCAGCAATTCCCTAGTGGGGTCGGATCAGCCCCAGCATTTT.